This T cell receptor beta chain was retrieved from a study of T cell responses to AZD1222 COVID-19 vaccine. As concerns this clone: Antigen: not known.

Findings of the study overall: Repertoire sampling happened only post peak T cell response. Baseline serology detected seropositivity in only a handful of AZD1222 recipients. After two AZD1222 doses, spike-specific TCR breadth and depth rose versus day 0. There were mostly white British donors and more females than males, and clonal diversity was possibly underestimated.

The CDR3 has 15 amino acids. The V gene's germline CDR1 is LGHDT and CDR2 YNNKEL (reference sequence). V shed 0 bases and J shed 3 bases, with 11 bases lying between them. Clones were sequenced by immunoSEQ multiplex PCR, and TCRdb holds only the in-frame ones, with some missing. Found here are 84,000 or so clones, approximately 85% of them singletons; the top ten hold 5%. V and J are TRBV3-1 (or the pseudogene TRBV3-2) and TRBJ1-2; D may be TRBD1 (6 bases). Sequenced material: peripheral blood, taken on day 0 of MenACWY control vaccination. This clonotype was obtained from an adult in good health. CDR3: CASSQDRRQDYGYTF. The CDR3 nucleotides are TGTGCCAGCAGCCAAGATCGAAGACAGGACTATGGCTACACCTTC.